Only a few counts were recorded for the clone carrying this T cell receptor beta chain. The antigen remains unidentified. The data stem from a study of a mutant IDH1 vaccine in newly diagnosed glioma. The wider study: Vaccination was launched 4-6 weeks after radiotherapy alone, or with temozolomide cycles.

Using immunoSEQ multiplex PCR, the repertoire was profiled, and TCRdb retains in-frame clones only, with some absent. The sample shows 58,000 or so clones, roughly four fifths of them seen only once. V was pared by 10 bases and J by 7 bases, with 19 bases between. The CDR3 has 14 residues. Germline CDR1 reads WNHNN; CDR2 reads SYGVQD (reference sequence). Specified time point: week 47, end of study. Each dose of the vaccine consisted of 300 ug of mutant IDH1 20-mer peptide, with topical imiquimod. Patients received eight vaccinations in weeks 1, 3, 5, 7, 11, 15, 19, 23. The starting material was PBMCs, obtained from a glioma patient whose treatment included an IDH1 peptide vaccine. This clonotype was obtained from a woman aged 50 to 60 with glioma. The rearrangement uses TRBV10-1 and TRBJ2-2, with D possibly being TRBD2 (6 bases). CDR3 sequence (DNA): TGCGCCACCTCGGACGGGGGTTTGGGCGGGGAGCTGTTTTTT. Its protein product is CATSDGGLGGELFF.